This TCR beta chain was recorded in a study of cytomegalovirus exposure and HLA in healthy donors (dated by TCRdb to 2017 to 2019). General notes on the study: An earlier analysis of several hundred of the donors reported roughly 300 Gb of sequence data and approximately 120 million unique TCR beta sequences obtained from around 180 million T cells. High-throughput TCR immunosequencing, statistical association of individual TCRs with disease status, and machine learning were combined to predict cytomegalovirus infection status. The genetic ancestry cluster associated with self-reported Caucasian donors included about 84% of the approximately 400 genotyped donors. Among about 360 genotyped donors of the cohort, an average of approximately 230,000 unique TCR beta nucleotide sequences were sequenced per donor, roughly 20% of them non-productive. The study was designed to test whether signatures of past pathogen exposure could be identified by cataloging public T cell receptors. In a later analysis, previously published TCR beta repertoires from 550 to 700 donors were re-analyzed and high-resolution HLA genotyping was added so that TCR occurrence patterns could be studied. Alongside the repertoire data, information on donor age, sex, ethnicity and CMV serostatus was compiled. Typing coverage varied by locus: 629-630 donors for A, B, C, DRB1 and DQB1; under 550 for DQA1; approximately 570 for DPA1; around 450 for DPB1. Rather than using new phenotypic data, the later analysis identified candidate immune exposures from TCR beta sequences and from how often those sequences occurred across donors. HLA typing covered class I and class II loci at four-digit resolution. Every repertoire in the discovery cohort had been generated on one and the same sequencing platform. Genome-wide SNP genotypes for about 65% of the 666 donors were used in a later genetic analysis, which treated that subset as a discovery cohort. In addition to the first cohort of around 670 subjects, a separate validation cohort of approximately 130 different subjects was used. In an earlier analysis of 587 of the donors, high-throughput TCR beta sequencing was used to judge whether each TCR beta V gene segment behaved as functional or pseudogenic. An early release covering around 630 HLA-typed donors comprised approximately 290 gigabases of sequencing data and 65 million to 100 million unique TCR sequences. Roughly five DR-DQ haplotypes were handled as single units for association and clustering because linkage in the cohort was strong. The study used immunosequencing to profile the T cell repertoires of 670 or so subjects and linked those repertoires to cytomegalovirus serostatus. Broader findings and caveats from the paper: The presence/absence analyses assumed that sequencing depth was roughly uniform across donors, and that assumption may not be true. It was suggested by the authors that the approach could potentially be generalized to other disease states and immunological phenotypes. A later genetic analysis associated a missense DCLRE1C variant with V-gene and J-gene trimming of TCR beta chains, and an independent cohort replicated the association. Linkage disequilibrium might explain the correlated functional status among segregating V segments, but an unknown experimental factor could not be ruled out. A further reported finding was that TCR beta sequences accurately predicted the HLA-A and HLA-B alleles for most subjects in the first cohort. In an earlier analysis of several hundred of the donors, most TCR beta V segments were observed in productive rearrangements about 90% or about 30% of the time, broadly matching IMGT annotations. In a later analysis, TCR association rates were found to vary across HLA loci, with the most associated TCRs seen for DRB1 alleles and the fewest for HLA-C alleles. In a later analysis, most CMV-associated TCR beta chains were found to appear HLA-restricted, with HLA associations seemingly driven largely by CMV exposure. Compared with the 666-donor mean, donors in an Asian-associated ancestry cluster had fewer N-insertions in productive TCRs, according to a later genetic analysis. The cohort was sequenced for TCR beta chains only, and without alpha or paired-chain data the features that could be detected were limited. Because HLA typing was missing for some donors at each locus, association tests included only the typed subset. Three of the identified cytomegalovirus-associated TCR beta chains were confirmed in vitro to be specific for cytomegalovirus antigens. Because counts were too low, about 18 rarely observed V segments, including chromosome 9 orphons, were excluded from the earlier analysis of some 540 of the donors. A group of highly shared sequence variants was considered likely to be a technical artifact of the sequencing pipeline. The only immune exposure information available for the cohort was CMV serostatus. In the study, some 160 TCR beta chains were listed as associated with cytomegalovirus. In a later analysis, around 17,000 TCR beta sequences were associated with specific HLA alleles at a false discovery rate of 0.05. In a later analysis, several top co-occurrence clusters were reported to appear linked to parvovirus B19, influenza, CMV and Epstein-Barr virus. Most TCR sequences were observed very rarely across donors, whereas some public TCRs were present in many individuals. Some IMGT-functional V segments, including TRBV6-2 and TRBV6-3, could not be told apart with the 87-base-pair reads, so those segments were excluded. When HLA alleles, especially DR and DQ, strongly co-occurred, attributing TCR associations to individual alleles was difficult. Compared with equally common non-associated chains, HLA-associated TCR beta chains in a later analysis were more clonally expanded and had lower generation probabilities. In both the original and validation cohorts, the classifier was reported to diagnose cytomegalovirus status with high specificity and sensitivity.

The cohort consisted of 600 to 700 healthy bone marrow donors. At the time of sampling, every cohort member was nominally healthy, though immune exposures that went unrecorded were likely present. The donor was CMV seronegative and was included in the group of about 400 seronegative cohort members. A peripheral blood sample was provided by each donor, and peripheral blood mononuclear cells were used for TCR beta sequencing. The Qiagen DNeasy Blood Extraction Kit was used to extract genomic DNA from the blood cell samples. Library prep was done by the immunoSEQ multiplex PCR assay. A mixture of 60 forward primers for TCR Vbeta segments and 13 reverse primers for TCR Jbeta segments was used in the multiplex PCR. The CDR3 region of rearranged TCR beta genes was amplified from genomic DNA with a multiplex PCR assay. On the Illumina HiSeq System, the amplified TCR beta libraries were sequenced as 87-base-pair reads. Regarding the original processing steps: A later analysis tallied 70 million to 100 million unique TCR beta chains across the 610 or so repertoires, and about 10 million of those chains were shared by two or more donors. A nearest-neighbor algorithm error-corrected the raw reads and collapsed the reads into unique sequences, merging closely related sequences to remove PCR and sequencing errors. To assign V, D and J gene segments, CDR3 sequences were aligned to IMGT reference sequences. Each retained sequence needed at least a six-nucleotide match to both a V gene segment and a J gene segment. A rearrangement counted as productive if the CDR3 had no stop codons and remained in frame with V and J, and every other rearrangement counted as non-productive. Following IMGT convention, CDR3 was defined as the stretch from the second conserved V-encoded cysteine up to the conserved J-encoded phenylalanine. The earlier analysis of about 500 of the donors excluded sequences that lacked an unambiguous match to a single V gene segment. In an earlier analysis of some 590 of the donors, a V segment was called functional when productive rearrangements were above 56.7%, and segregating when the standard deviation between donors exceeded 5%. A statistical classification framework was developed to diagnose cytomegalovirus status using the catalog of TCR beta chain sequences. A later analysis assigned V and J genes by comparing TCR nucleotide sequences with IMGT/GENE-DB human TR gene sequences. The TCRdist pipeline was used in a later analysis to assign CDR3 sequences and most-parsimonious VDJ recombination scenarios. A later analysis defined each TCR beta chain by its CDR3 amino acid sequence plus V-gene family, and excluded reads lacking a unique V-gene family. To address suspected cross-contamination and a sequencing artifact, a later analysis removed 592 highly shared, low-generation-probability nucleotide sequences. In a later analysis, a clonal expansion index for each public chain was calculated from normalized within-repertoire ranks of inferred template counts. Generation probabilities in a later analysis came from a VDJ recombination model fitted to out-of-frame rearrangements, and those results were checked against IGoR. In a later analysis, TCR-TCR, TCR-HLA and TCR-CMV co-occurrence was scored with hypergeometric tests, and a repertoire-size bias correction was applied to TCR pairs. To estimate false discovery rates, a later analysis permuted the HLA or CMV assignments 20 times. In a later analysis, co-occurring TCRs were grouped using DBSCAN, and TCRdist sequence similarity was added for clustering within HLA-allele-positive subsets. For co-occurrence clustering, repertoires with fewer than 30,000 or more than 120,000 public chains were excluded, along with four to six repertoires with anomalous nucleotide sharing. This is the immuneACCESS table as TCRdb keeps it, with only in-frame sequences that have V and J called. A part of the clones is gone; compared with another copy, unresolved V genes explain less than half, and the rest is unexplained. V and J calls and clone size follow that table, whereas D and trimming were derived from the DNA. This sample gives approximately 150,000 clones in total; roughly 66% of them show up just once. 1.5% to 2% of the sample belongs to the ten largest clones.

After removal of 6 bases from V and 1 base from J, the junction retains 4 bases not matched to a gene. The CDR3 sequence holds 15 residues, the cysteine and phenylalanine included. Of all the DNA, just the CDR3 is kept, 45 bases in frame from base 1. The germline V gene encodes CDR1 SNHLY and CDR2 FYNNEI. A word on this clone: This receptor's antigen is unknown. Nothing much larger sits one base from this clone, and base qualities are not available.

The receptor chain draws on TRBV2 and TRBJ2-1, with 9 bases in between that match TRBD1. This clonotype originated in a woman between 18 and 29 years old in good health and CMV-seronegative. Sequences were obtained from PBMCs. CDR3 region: CASRPGTGSYNEQFF. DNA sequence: TGTGCCAGCAGACCCGGGACAGGGTCCTACAATGAGCAGTTCTTC.